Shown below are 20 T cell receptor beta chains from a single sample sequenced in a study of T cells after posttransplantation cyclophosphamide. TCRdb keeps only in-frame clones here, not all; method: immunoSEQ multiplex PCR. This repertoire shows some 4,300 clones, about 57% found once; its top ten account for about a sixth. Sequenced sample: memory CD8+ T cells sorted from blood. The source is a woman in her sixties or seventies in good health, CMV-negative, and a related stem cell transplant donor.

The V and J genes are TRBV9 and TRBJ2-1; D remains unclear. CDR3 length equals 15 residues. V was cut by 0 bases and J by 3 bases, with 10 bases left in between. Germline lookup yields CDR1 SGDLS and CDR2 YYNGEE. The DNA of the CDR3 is TGTGCCAGCAGCGTAGACGAGTTTGGCTACAATGAGCAGTTCTTC. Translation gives CASSVDEFGYNEQFF. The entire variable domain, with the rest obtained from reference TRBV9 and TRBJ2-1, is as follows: DSGVTQTPKHLITATGQRVTLRCSPRSGDLSVYWYQQSLDQGLQFLIQYYNGEERAKGNILERFSAQQFPDLHSELNLSSLELGDSALYFCASSVDEFGYNEQFFGPGTRLTVL.

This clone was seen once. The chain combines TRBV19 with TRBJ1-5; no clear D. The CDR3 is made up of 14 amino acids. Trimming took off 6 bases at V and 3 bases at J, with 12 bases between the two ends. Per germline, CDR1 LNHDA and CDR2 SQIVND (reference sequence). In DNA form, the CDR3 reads TGTGCCAGTAGCGATGGCAGTCACAATCAGCCCCAGCATTTT. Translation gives CASSDGSHNQPQHF.

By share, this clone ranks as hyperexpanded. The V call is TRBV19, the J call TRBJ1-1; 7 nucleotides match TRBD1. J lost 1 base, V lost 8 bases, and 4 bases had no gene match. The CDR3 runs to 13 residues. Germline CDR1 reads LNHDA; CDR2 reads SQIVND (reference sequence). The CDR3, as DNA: TGTGCCAGTGGACAGGTACGGAACACTGAAGCTTTCTTT. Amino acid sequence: CASGQVRNTEAFF. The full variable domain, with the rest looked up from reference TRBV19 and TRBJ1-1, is DGGITQSPKYLFRKEGQNVTLSCEQNLNHDAMYWYRQDPGQGLRLIYYSQIVNDFQKGDIAEGYSVSREKKESFPLTVTSAQKNPTAFYLCASGQVRNTEAFFGQGTRLTVV.

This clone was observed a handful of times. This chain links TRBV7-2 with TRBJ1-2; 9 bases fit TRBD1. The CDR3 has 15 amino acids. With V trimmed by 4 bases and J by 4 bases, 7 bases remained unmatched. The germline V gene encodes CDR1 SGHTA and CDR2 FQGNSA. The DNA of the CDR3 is TGTGCCAGCAGCTCGAGACAGACAGGGGGCTATGGCTACACCTTC. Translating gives CASSSRQTGGYGYTF.

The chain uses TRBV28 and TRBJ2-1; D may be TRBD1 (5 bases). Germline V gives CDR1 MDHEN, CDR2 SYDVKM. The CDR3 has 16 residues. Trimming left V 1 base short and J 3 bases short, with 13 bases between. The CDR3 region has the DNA TGTGCCAGCAGTTTATTCAGTAACAGGATCTACAATGAGCAGTTCTTC. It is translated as CASSLFSNRIYNEQFF.

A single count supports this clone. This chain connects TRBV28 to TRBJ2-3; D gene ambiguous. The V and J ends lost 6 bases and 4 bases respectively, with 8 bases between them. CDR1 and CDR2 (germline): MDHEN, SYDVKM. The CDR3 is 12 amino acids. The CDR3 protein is CASSPTSDTQYF. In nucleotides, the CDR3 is TGTGCCAGCAGCCCGACTTCAGATACGCAGTATTTT.

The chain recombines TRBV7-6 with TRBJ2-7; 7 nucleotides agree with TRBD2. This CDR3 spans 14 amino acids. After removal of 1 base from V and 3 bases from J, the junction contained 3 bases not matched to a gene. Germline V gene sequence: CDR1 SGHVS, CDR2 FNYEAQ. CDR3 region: CASSLGGGGYEQYF. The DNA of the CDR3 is TGTGCCAGCAGCTTAGGGGGGGGAGGCTACGAGCAGTACTTC.

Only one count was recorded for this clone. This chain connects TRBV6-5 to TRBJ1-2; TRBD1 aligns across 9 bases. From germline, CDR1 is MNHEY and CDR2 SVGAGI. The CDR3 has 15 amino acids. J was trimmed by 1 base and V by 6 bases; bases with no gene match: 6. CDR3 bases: TGTGCCAGCAGCCGACAGGGGGGGAATAACTATGGCTACACCTTC. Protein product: CASSRQGGNNYGYTF.

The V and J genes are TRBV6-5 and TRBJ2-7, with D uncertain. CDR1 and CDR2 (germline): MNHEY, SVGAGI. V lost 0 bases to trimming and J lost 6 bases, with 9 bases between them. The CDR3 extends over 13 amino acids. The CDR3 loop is CASSYSSNGEQYF. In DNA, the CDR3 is TGTGCCAGCAGTTACTCCTCTAACGGCGAGCAGTACTTC.

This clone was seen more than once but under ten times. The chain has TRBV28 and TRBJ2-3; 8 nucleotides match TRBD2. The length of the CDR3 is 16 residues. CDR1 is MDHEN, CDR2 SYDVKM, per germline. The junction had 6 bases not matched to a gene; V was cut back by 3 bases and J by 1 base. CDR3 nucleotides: TGTGCCAGCAGTTTCCGGGAGGGCCTAGGCACAGATACGCAGTATTTT. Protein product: CASSFREGLGTDTQYF.

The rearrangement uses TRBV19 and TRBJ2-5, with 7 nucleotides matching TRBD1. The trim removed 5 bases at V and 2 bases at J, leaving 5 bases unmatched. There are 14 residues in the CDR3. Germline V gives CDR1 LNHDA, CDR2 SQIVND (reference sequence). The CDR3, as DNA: TGTGCCAGTAGTTTACAGGGGCCTCAAGAGACCCAGTACTTC. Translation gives CASSLQGPQETQYF.

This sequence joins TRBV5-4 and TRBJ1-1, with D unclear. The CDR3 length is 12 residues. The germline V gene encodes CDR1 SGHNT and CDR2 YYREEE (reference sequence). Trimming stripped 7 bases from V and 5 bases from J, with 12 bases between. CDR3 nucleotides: TGTGCCAGCTCACCCAGCGGGACTGAAGCTTTCTTT. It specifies CASSPSGTEAFF. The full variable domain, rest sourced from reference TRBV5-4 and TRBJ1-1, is ETGVTQSPTHLIKTRGQQVTLRCSSQSGHNTVSWYQQALGQGPQFIFQYYREEENGRGNFPPRFSGLQFPNYSSELNVNALELDDSALYLCASSPSGTEAFFGQGTRLTVV.

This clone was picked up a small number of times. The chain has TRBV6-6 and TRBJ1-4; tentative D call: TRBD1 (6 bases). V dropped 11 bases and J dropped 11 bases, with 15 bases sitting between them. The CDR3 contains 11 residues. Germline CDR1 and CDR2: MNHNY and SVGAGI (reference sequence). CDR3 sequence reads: CASLGGAKLFF. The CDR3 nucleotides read TGTGCCTCATTAGGGGGGGCGAAACTGTTTTTT.

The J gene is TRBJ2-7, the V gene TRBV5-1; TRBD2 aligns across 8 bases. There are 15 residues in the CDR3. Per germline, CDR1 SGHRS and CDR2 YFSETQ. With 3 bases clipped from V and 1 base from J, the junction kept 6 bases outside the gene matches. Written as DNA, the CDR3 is TGCGCCAGCAGCTCGGGAGGGATAGTATCCTACGAGCAGTACTTC. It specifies CASSSGGIVSYEQYF.

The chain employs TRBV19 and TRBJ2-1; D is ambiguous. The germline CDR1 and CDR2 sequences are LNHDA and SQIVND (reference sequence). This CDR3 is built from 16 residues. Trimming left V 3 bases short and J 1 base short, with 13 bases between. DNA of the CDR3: TGTGCCAGTAGTATCGGCGGCTCCCTATCCTACAATGAGCAGTTCTTC. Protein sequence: CASSIGGSLSYNEQFF.

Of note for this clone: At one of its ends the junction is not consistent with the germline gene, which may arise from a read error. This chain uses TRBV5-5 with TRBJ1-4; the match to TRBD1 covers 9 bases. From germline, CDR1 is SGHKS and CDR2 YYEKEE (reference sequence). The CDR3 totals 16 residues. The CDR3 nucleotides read TGCGCCAGCAGCCAAGATTGGGACAGGGTAGGGGAAAAACTGTTTTTT. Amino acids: CASSQDWDRVGEKLFF.

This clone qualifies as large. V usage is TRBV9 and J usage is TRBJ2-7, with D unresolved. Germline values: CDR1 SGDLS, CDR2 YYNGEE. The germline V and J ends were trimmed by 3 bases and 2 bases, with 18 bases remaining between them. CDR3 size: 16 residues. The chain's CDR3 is CASSAPSGQLPYEQYF. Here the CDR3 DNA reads TGTGCCAGCAGCGCCCCGTCTGGGCAGCTGCCCTACGAGCAGTACTTC.

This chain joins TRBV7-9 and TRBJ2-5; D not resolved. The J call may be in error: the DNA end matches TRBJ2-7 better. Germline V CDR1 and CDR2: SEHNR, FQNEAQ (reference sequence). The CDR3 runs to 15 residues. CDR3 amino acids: CASSPVIDTSYEQYF. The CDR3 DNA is TGTGCCAGCAGCCCAGTAATCGACACCTCCTACGAGCAGTACTTC.

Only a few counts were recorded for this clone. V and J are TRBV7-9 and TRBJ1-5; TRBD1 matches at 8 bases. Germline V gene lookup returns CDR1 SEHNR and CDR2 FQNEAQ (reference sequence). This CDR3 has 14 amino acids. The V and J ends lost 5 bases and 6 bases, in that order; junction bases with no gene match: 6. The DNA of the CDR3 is TGTGCCAGCAGCGACGGGACAGGAAGTCAGCCCCAGCATTTT. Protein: CASSDGTGSQPQHF.

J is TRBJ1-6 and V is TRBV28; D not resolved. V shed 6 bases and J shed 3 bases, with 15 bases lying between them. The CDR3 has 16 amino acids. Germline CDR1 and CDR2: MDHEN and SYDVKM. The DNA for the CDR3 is TGTGCCAGCAGCGTAGGTGACACGATCTATAATTCACCCCTCCACTTT. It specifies CASSVGDTIYNSPLHF.